Below are 31 T cell receptor beta chains sequenced from a single sample in a study of T cell repertoires in cytomegalovirus infection (dated by TCRdb to the late 2010s). Sequencing instrument: Illumina HiSeq 1500. TCRdb cleaned the public reads at Q25 with fastp, built clones with MiXCR and kept in-frame beta chains. Records with the same CDR3 protein are collapsed into one entry carrying the most frequent genes and DNA. This sample comprises 210,000 or so distinct CDR3 sequences, approximately 7% of them detected only once. About 6% of the sample is held by the ten biggest clonotypes. The sequenced material came from PBMCs. Every receptor here comes from a human donor in good health (CMV status not recorded). Some clones in this sample may be carry-over from other donors' samples.

This clonotype was observed at least ten times. The gene calls are TRBV7-2 and TRBJ2-7; possible D gene TRBD1, 6 bases. CDR1 SGHTA and CDR2 FQGNSA come from the germline V gene. V lost 0 bases and J lost 7, with 10 bases in between. There are 13 residues in the CDR3. The CDR3 sequence is CASSLAWGREQYF. In nucleotides, the CDR3 is TGTGCCAGCAGCTTAGCCTGGGGGCGAGAGCAGTACTTC. Variable domain in full (rest from reference TRBV7-2 and TRBJ2-7): GAGVSQSPSNKVTEKGKDVELRCDPISGHTALYWYRQSLGQGLEFLIYFQGNSAPDKSGLPSDRFSAERTGGSVSTLTIQRTQQEDSAVYLCASSLAWGREQYFGPGTRLTVT.

The rearrangement uses TRBV7-6 and TRBJ2-1; 10 nucleotides agree with TRBD2. With 5 bases clipped from V and 5 bases from J, the junction kept 9 bases outside the gene matches. This CDR3 is 16 amino acids long. CDR1 is SGHVS and CDR2 is FNYEAQ in the germline V gene. CDR3 in DNA: TGTGCCAGCAGCCGGGGCCGGGGACTAGCGAACAATGAGCAGTTCTTC. It specifies CASSRGRGLANNEQFF.

Many counts were recorded for this clonotype. This sequence joins TRBV7-2 and TRBJ2-3; D is uncertain. The CDR3 contains 13 residues. V was clipped by 1 base and J by 3 bases, with 5 bases between them. CDR1 and CDR2 from the germline V gene are SGHTA and FQGNSA. The CDR3 is CASSLVGTDTQYF. The CDR3 bases are TGTGCCAGCAGCTTAGTTGGGACAGATACGCAGTATTTT.

This clonotype showed up many times. J is TRBJ1-2 and V is TRBV20-1; D not certain. Germline CDR1 DFQATT, CDR2 SNEGSKA (reference sequence). Between the trimmed V and J ends, which lost 1 base and 6 bases, there was a span of 15 bases. The CDR3 sequence is 14 residues long. CDR3 bases: TGCAGTGCTAGAGTAGTAGCAGGATGGGATGGCTACACCTTC. This codes for CSARVVAGWDGYTF.

This clonotype was seen ten or more times. The V and J genes are TRBV5-4 and TRBJ2-2, with D maybe TRBD1 (6 bases). This CDR3 spans 17 amino acids. V was trimmed by 0 bases and J by 1 base, leaving 13 bases between them. Germline CDR1 is SGHNT and CDR2 is YYREEE (reference sequence). The CDR3 sequence: CASSLVGGPMNTGELFF. The CDR3 region has the DNA TGTGCCAGCAGCTTGGTAGGGGGACCCATGAACACCGGGGAGCTGTTTTTT.

This clonotype was detected a few times. The chain carries TRBV5-6 and TRBJ1-2; 7 bases align to TRBD1. In germline, CDR1 is SGHDT, CDR2 YYEEEE. J was trimmed by 3 bases and V by 4 bases; bases with no gene match: 12. There are 16 residues in the CDR3. The DNA of the CDR3 is TGTGCCAGCAGCCGAAGACAGGGACGTCTTGACTATGGCTACACCTTC. Amino acid sequence: CASSRRQGRLDYGYTF.

The table lists this clonotype with many counts. Written as DNA, the CDR3 is TGTGCCAGCGGGATCTCTGGGGCCAACGTCCTGACTTTC. As protein: CASGISGANVLTF. The chain carries TRBV12-3 or TRBV12-4 and TRBJ2-6; no clear D. V dropped 8 bases and J dropped 0 bases, with 5 bases sitting between them. This CDR3 has 13 residues.

This clonotype was detected ten times or more. The chain recombines TRBV7-2 with TRBJ1-1; D is unresolved. CDR3 length: 16 residues. Germline loops: CDR1 SGHTA, CDR2 FQGNSA. The V gene lost 3 bases and the J gene lost 5 bases, with 19 bases spanning the gap. The CDR3 DNA follows: TGTGCCAGCAGCTTTCTTCTGGAACTTCTGGGGACTGAAGCTTTCTTT. Its translation is CASSFLLELLGTEAFF.

This clonotype was detected ten times or more. The genes are TRBV4-2 and TRBJ2-1; maybe TRBD1 (6 bases). Trimming took off 0 bases at V and 12 bases at J, with 12 bases between the two ends. CDR3 size: 13 residues. Germline V lookup: CDR1 LGHNA, CDR2 YNFKEQ. CDR3 in amino acids: CASSQDLIGGQFF. CDR3 bases: TGTGCCAGCAGCCAAGATCTAATAGGGGGGCAGTTCTTC.

This clonotype was recorded at least ten times. J is TRBJ2-3 and V is TRBV28; D gene uncertain. CDR3 length: 14 residues. V dropped 8 bases and J dropped 2 bases, with 14 bases sitting between them. Germline V CDR1 and CDR2: MDHEN, SYDVKM. CDR3 in amino acids: CASCPVSTTDTQYF. CDR3 coding DNA: TGTGCCAGCTGCCCCGTCAGCACCACAGATACGCAGTATTTT.

This clonotype was seen many times. The chain joins TRBV4-1 to TRBJ2-6; TRBD1 is a possible D gene (5 bases). V was cut by 8 bases and J by 1 base, with 18 bases left in between. CDR1 and CDR2 from the germline V gene are MGHRA and YSYEKL. There are 17 residues in the CDR3. CDR3 bases: TGCGCCAGCCTCCTAGAAACAGGATCTTCTGGGGCCAACGTCCTGACTTTC. The encoded protein is CASLLETGSSGANVLTF.

In this sample, this clonotype turned up many times. This chain connects TRBV7-2 to TRBJ1-5; D is possibly TRBD1 (6 bases). V dropped 1 base and J dropped 0 bases, with 13 bases sitting between them. CDR3 length: 17 amino acids. Germline assignment: CDR1 SGHTA and CDR2 FQGNSA. CDR3 loop: CASSLGSGAYSNQPQHF. The CDR3 DNA follows: TGTGCCAGCAGCTTAGGGTCAGGGGCCTATAGCAATCAGCCCCAGCATTTT.

This clonotype showed up many times. J is TRBJ2-7 and V is TRBV6-1; D possibly corresponds to TRBD1 (6 bases). This CDR3 has 17 residues. V was shortened by 0 bases and J by 5 bases, with 20 bases between the two germline ends. Germline CDR1 is MNHNS and CDR2 is SASEGT. This CDR3 is CASSEARFYREKDEQYF. DNA for the CDR3: TGTGCCAGCAGTGAAGCTCGCTTTTACAGGGAGAAGGACGAGCAGTACTTC.

In its sample, this clonotype was seen many times. The chain links TRBV6-2 or TRBV6-3 to TRBJ1-1, with 7 bases that match TRBD1. Germline V gene sequence: CDR1 MNHEY, CDR2 SVGEGT. The CDR3 is 14 residues long. The ends lost 2 bases at V and 5 bases at J; junction bases unmatched: 5. CDR3 region: CASSYGQAGTEAFF. In DNA form, the CDR3 reads TGTGCCAGCAGTTACGGACAGGCGGGGACTGAAGCTTTCTTT.

This clonotype was counted ten times or more. This chain connects TRBV11-1 to TRBJ2-7; the match to TRBD1 covers 9 bases. The CDR3 loop spans 15 amino acids. Germline V gene lookup returns CDR1 SGHAT and CDR2 FQDESV (reference sequence). The ends lost 8 bases at V and 5 bases at J; junction bases unmatched: 13. The CDR3 nucleotides read TGTGCCAGCGGAACCGGGACAGGGAAGGTCCACGAGCAGTACTTC. It codes for CASGTGTGKVHEQYF.

This clonotype was picked up many times. This sequence joins TRBV12-3 or TRBV12-4 and TRBJ1-2; maybe TRBD1 (6 bases). The CDR3 contains 15 residues. V was trimmed by 2 bases and J by 8 bases, leaving 18 bases between them. The CDR3 DNA reads TGTGCCAGCAGTTTATCGTCCGGACAGCCATCCGGCTACACCTTC. As protein: CASSLSSGQPSGYTF.

The chain joins TRBV20-1 to TRBJ2-7; 9 bases match TRBD1. This CDR3 is built from 16 residues. CDR1 is DFQATT and CDR2 is SNEGSKA in the germline V gene (reference sequence). Trimming took 5 bases from V and 0 from J; bases not matched to a gene: 11. The DNA of the CDR3 is TGCAGTGCTGAATACACAGGGGGCCCCAGCTCCTACGAGCAGTACTTC. It codes for CSAEYTGGPSSYEQYF.

In its sample, this clonotype was seen many times. The gene calls are TRBV14 and TRBJ1-1, with D possibly TRBD1 on 6 matching bases. This CDR3 has 15 amino acids. V was shortened by 5 bases and J by 5 bases, with 18 bases between the two germline ends. In germline, CDR1 is SGHDN, CDR2 FVKESK. CDR3 bases: TGTGCCAGCAGCAAAAACACGGGCAGGGGAACTGAAGCTTTCTTT. This encodes CASSKNTGRGTEAFF.

This clonotype was observed many times. This chain connects TRBV20-1 to TRBJ2-6; possibly TRBD1 for D (5 bases). V gave up 5 bases and J gave up 1 base, with 9 bases separating them. The CDR3 runs 14 residues. Germline assignment: CDR1 DFQATT and CDR2 SNEGSKA (reference sequence). CDR3 sequence reads: CSAYQGSGANVLTF. CDR3 bases: TGCAGTGCTTACCAGGGATCTGGGGCCAACGTCCTGACTTTC.

In this sample, this clonotype turned up many times. The chain links TRBV6-2 or TRBV6-3 to TRBJ1-1, with a weak D call TRBD1 (5 bases). V was shortened by 2 bases and J by 1 base, with 8 bases between the two germline ends. Germline V gene data show CDR1 as MNHEY and CDR2 as SVGEGT. This CDR3 has 14 amino acids. The CDR3 sequence: CASSYPGWNTEAFF. Here the CDR3 DNA reads TGTGCCAGCAGTTACCCAGGGTGGAACACTGAAGCTTTCTTT.

This clonotype was recorded many times. This chain connects TRBV20-1 to TRBJ2-3; 10 bases fit TRBD2. The V segment lost 3 bases and the J segment 3 bases; nucleotides outside the gene matches: 15. The CDR3 length is 18 residues. The germline V gene encodes CDR1 DFQATT and CDR2 SNEGSKA (reference sequence). CDR3 in DNA: TGCAGTGCTAGTTCGCGCCTGAGCGGGGGGGCCGTGACAGATACGCAGTATTTT. Protein product: CSASSRLSGGAVTDTQYF.

In its sample, this clonotype was seen many times. The V and J genes are TRBV7-2 and TRBJ1-1, with D tentatively TRBD1 (6 bases). V was clipped by 1 base and J by 1 base, with 10 bases between them. Germline lookup yields CDR1 SGHTA and CDR2 FQGNSA. The CDR3 length is 15 residues. Here the CDR3 DNA reads TGTGCCAGCAGCTTAGAGAGGACAGCGAACACTGAAGCTTTCTTT. This encodes CASSLERTANTEAFF.

This clonotype has a count of ten or more. CDR3 protein: CASRRDSHSNQPQHF. CDR3 bases: TGTGCCAGCAGGCGGGACAGCCATAGCAATCAGCCCCAGCATTTT. This chain links TRBV7-2 with TRBJ1-5, with 7 bases identical to TRBD1. Germline CDR1 and CDR2: SGHTA and FQGNSA. The CDR3 runs 15 residues. V shed 6 bases, J shed 0 bases, and the junction held 5 bases outside the gene matches.

This clonotype appeared many times. The chain joins TRBV7-3 to TRBJ2-1, with D maybe TRBD2 (5 bases). Per the germline V gene, CDR1 is SGHTA and CDR2 is FQGTGA. The V gene lost 1 base and the J gene lost 13 bases, with 14 bases spanning the gap. This CDR3 comprises 13 residues. Here the CDR3 reads CASSLNGLAFQFF. The CDR3 DNA is TGTGCCAGCAGCTTAAATGGGCTAGCATTTCAGTTCTTC.

This clonotype was recorded many times. The chain couples TRBV6-2 or TRBV6-3 to TRBJ1-5; tentative D call: TRBD1 (5 bases). V was shortened by 6 bases and J by 4 bases, with 13 bases between the two germline ends. The CDR3 length is 14 residues. Germline CDR1 MNHEY, CDR2 SVGEGT. CDR3 sequence (DNA): TGTGCCAGCAGCATCCACAGGTATAATCAGCCCCAGCATTTT. Translated: CASSIHRYNQPQHF.

There are many counts of this clonotype. The V and J genes are TRBV4-1 and TRBJ1-6; no clear D gene. The CDR3 has 16 amino acids. Trimming took off 2 bases at V and 3 bases at J, with 11 bases between the two ends. CDR1 is MGHRA, CDR2 YSYEKL, per germline. In DNA form, the CDR3 reads TGCGCCAGCAGCCAACAAGGGAGCTTCTATAATTCACCCCTCCACTTT. It is translated as CASSQQGSFYNSPLHF.

Many counts were recorded for this clonotype. In nucleotides, the CDR3 is TGTGCCAGCAGTCCCGGGGGGACTCAGTACTTC. It translates to CASSPGGTQYF. V and J are TRBV12-3 or TRBV12-4 and TRBJ2-4; TRBD2 matches 7 bases. The ends lost 5 bases at V and 12 bases at J; junction bases unmatched: 4. The CDR3 runs 11 residues.

This clonotype was detected only a few times. The V call is TRBV4-3, the J call TRBJ1-2, with TRBD1 identical over 8 bases. V lost 5 bases, J lost 6 bases, and 8 bases stayed unmatched. Germline CDR1 is LGHNA and CDR2 is YSLEER. The CDR3 contains 14 residues. The CDR3 nucleotides read TGCGCCAGCAGCGAACGACAGGGGCAAAATGGCTACACCTTC. It specifies CASSERQGQNGYTF.

In this sample, this clonotype turned up many times. The gene calls are TRBV4-1 and TRBJ2-7; no clear D gene. Germline values: CDR1 MGHRA, CDR2 YSYEKL. Between the trimmed V and J ends, which lost 5 bases and 0 bases, there was a span of 11 bases. The CDR3 runs to 14 residues. As DNA, the CDR3 is TGCGCCAGCAGCTCTGCGCCGGGCTCCTACGAGCAGTACTTC. Protein product: CASSSAPGSYEQYF.

On this clonotype itself: Mismatch with germline at one junction end may stem from a read error. J is TRBJ1-1 and V is TRBV11-3; a weak D match, TRBD1 (5 bases). This CDR3 is built from 14 residues. Looked up from germline, CDR1 is SGHNT and CDR2 is YENEEA. Here the CDR3 reads CACSVGRLNTEAFF. In DNA form, the CDR3 reads TGTGCCTGCAGCGTGGGACGGTTGAACACTGAAGCTTTCTTT.

Ten or more counts support this clonotype. J is TRBJ1-3 and V is TRBV28; D is unclear. The V end lost 5 bases, the J end lost 0 bases, and 14 bases lay between the germline ends. Germline values: CDR1 MDHEN, CDR2 SYDVKM. This CDR3 contains 16 residues. CDR3 amino acids: CASSLFSAHSGNTIYF. As DNA, the CDR3 is TGTGCCAGCAGTCTGTTCAGCGCTCACTCTGGAAACACCATATATTTT.